This passage covers 2 T cell receptor beta chains from one sample sequenced in a study of T-cell memory formation after mild COVID-19. TCRdb itself ran the 5' RACE reads through MiXCR, one entry per CDR3 protein. The sample includes around 310,000 distinct CDR3 sequences, around 20% seen only once; the top ten take roughly 21%. Sample: PBMCs or a T cell subset sorted from them (not recorded which). Source of these receptors: a man aged 18-30 years who had mild COVID-19 (a few samples of this study predate the infection). Cell type and time point are not known.

The CDR3 here is CASMGQRPYEQYV. The CDR3 bases are TGTGCCAGCATGGGGCAGAGACCCTACGAGCAGTACGTC. The chain joins TRBV6-6 to TRBJ2-7; D is possibly TRBD1 (5 bases). Germline-derived CDR1 and CDR2 are MNHNY and SVGAGI (reference sequence). V was shortened by 7 bases and J by 2 bases, with 12 bases between the two germline ends. This CDR3 is 13 amino acids long.

This clonotype was found a few times. The J gene is TRBJ2-3, the V gene TRBV4-3; a possible D gene is TRBD2 (7 bases). The CDR3 extends over 16 amino acids. Trimming shortened V by 4 bases and J by 2 bases, and 16 bases separated the two germline ends. CDR1 is LGHNA, CDR2 YSLEER, per germline. DNA for the CDR3: TGCGCCAGCAGCCCTTGGGGCGGGGGCTACACAGATACGCAGTATTTT. Translating gives CASSPWGGGYTDTQYF.